Reported below is one T cell receptor (beta chain). The antigen is unknown. A read error may explain this, as a much larger clone is one base away. Semi-nested PCR with Nested Universal Primer A followed constant-region reverse priming of full-length variable regions. TCRdb processed the 5' RACE reads anew with MiXCR; each CDR3 protein has one entry. The profile shows roughly 46,000 distinct CDR3 sequences, around a quarter of them singletons. Notes on the study in general: The larger cohort examined one V-J beta rearrangement, not whole repertoires. Tumor memory CD4+ T cell TCR gene usage clustered with blood and lymph node memory CD4+ cells and lymph node naive CD4+ cells.

Naive CD4+ cells had CD25+ Tregs removed. Germline assignment: CDR1 DFQATT and CDR2 SNEGSKA (reference sequence). This CDR3 is built from 12 residues. Trimming cost V 6 bases and J 9 bases; bases outside gene matches: 7. The TCR sequence derives from a female donor with breast cancer. Sequenced input: naive CD4+ T cells sorted from blood. Subset given: naive CD4+ T cells, CD4+CD45RA+CD25-. The chain employs TRBV20-1 and TRBJ1-1; 10 nucleotides line up with TRBD1. The CDR3, as DNA: TGCAGTGCCTCACCGGGACAGGGGAAAGCTTTCTTT. It translates to CSASPGQGKAFF.